This T cell receptor (beta chain) was sequenced in a study of T cell changes during pregnancy in multiple sclerosis. V was cut by 6 bases and J by 4 bases, with 13 bases left in between. The CDR3 covers 14 residues. The germline V gene has CDR1 SNHLY and CDR2 FYNNEI. Sequenced by immunoSEQ multiplex PCR; TCRdb stores in-frame clones only, minus some. The sample has around 35,000 clones, 92% seen once; the top ten hold about 0.46%. The chain employs TRBV2 and TRBJ2-1; D may be TRBD1 (7 bases). The sequencing used CD4+ T cells from peripheral blood mononuclear cells, collected after pregnancy. This TCR derives from a female donor with multiple sclerosis, enrolled in a pregnancy study. CDR3 region: CASRWAGGYNEQFF. The CDR3 nucleotides are TGTGCCAGCAGATGGGCAGGGGGGTACAATGAGCAGTTCTTC.